This T cell receptor beta chain was found in a study of PD-1 blockade in classical Hodgkin lymphoma. The overall study: Nivolumab was administered to patients intravenously at 3 mg/kg every 2 weeks.

The germline V gene encodes CDR1 MNHEY and CDR2 SVGAGI. The CDR3 sequence is 13 residues long. V was shortened by 6 bases and J by 0 bases, with 6 bases between the two germline ends. Time point in this sample: cycle 4 day 1 (C4D1), after five to seven weeks of nivolumab. Relapse was seen in all patients after autologous stem cell transplantation, and brentuximab vedotin exposure was variable. Complete response, partial response or progressive disease was each patient's best response. The method was immunoSEQ multiplex PCR; TCRdb's version includes in-frame clones alone and lacks a portion of them. The sample consists of under 80,000 clones, roughly nine tenths of them appearing once.

This sample comprised peripheral blood mononuclear cells (PBMCs), obtained before the fourth cycle of nivolumab. The receptor's source is a human donor with classical Hodgkin lymphoma. This chain uses TRBV6-5 with TRBJ1-5; weak D call: TRBD1 (5 bases). The CDR3 region is CASRGDSNQPQHF. The CDR3 DNA reads as TGTGCCAGCAGGGGGGATAGCAATCAGCCCCAGCATTTT.